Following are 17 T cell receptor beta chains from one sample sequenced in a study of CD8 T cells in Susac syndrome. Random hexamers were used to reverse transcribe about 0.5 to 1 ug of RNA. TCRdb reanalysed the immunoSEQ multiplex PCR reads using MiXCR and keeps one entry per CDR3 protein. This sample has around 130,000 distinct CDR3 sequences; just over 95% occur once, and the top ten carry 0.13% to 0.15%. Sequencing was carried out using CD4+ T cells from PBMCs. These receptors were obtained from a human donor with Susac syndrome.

As DNA, the CDR3 is TGCGCCAGCAGCTTGGAGGGGACTAGCGGGATCGATGAGCAGTTCTTC. Its translation: CASSLEGTSGIDEQFF. The chain employs TRBV5-1 and TRBJ2-1; 13 nucleotides line up with TRBD2. CDR1 is SGHRS, CDR2 YFSETQ, per germline. The CDR3 contains 16 residues. V shed 0 bases, J shed 8 bases, and the junction held 5 bases outside the gene matches.

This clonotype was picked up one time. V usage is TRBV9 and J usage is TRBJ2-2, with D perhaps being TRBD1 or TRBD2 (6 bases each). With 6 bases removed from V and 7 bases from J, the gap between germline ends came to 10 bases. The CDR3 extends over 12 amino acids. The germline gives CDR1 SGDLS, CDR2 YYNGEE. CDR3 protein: CASTRGRGELFF. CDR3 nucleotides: TGTGCCAGCACCCGGGGGCGCGGGGAGCTGTTTTTT.

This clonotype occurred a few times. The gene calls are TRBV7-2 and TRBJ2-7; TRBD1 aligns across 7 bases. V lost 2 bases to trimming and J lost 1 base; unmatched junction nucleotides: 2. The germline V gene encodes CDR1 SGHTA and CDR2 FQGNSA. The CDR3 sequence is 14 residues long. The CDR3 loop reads CASSLQTGSYEQYF. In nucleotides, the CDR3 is TGTGCCAGCAGCTTACAGACAGGGTCCTACGAGCAGTACTTC.

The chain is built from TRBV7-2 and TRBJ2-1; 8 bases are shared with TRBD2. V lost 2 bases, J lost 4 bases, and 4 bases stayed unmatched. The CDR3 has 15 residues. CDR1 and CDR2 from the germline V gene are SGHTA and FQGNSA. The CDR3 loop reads CASSLSGSGYNEQFF. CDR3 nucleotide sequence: TGTGCCAGCAGCTTAAGCGGGAGCGGGTACAATGAGCAGTTCTTC.

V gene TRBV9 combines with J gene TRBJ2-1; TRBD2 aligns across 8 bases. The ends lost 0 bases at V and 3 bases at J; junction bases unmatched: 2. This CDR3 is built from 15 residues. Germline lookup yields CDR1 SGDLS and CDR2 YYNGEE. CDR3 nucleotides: TGTGCCAGCAGCGTAGGGCTAGCGGGCTACAATGAGCAGTTCTTC. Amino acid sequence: CASSVGLAGYNEQFF.

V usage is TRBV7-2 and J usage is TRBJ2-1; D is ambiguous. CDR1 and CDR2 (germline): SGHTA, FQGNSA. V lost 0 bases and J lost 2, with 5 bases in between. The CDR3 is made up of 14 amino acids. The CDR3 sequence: CASSLAGPYNEQFF. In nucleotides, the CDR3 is TGTGCCAGCAGCTTAGCAGGACCCTACAATGAGCAGTTCTTC.

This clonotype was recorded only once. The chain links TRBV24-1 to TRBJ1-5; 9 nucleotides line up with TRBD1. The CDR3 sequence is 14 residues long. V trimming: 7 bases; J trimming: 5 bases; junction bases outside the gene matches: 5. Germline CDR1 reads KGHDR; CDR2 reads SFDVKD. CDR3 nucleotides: TGTGCCACCAGCCCGGACAGGGGAGATCAGCCCCAGCATTTT. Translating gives CATSPDRGDQPQHF.

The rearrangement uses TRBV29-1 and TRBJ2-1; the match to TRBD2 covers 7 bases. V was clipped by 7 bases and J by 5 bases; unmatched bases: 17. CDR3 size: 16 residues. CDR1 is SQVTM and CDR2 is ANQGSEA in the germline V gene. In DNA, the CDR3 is TGCAGCGCCCGCCTAATAGAGGCGGGAGCGCACAATGAGCAGTTCTTC. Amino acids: CSARLIEAGAHNEQFF.

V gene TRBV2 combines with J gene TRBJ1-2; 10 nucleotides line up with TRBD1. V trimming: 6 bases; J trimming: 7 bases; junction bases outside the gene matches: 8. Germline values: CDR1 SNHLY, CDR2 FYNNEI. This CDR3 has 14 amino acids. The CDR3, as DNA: TGTGCCAGCAGGCGGGACAGGGGCGCTTTTGGCTACACCTTC. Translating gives CASRRDRGAFGYTF.

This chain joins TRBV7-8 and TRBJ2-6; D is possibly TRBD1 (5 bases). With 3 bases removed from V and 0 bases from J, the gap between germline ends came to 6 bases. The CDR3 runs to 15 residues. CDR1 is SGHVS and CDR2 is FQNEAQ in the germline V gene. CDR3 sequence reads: CASSFRASGANVLTF. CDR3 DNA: TGTGCCAGCAGCTTCAGGGCCTCTGGGGCCAACGTCCTGACTTTC.

CDR3 sequence: CASSQDLVSYNEQFF. The CDR3 nucleotides are TGTGCCAGCAGCCAAGACCTAGTCTCCTACAATGAGCAGTTCTTC. The chain is built from TRBV4-2 and TRBJ2-1, with no clear D. Between the trimmed V and J ends, which lost 0 bases and 0 bases, there was a span of 6 bases. Germline V CDR1 and CDR2: LGHNA, YNFKEQ. The CDR3 sequence is 15 residues long.

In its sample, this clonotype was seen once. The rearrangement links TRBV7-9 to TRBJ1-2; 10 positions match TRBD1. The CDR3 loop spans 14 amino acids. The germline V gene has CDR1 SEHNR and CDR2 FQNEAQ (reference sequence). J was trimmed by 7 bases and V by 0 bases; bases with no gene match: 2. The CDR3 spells CASSLAGTGVGYTF. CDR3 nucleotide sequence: TGTGCCAGCAGCTTAGCCGGGACAGGGGTTGGCTACACCTTC.

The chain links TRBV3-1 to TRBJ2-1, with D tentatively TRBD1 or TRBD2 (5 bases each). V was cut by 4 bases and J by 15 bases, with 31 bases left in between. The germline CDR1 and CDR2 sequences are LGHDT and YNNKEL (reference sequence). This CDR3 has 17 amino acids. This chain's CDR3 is CASSLRGAASPDGGAFF. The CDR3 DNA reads TGTGCCAGCAGCCTAAGGGGTGCGGCTAGCCCGGATGGTGGCGCGTTCTTC.

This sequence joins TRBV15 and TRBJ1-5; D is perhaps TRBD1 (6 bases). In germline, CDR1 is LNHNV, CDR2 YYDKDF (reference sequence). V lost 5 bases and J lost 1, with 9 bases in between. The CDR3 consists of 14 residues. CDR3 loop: CATSLGQSNQPQHF. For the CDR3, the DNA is TGTGCCACCAGCCTCGGACAGAGCAATCAGCCCCAGCATTTT.

This CDR3 reads CASSLSAEDGYTF. CDR3 sequence (DNA): TGTGCCAGCAGCCTCTCAGCCGAGGATGGCTACACCTTC. This chain links TRBV4-2 with TRBJ1-2; D call uncertain. Trimming shortened V by 4 bases and J by 6 bases, and 12 bases separated the two germline ends. The CDR3 contains 13 residues. Germline CDR1 is LGHNA and CDR2 is YNFKEQ.

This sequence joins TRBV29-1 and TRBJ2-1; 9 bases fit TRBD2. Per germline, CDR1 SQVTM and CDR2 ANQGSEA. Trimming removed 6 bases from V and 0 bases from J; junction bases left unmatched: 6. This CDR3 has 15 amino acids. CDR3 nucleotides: TGCAGCGTAACAGGTAGCGGGAGCTCCTACAATGAGCAGTTCTTC. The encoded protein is CSVTGSGSSYNEQFF.

DNA of the CDR3: TGTGCCAGTGGACAATACAATGAGCAGTTCTTC. Translated, it gives CASGQYNEQFF. The chain uses TRBV6-6 and TRBJ2-1; possibly TRBD1 for D (5 bases). V was clipped by 9 bases and J by 4 bases, with 7 bases between them. CDR3 length equals 11 residues. Germline loops: CDR1 MNHNY, CDR2 SVGAGI (reference sequence).